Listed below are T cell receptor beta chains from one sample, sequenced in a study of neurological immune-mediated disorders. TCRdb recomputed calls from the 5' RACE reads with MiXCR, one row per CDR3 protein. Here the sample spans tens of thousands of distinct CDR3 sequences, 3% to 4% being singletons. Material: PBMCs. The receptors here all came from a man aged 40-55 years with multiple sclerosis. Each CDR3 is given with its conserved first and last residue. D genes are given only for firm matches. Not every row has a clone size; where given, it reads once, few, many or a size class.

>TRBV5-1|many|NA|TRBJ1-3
TGCGCCAGCAGCCTATCCGGACCGCACTCTGGAAACACCATATATTTT
CASSLSGPHSGNTIYF
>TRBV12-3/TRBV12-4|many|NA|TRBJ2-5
TGTGCCAGCAGTGCAGGGGTTTCAGAGACCCAGTACTTC
CASSAGVSETQYF
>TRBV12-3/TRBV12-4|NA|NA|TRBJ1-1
TGTGCCAGCAGTCCCTCCCGACACTTTCCGAACACTGAAGCTTTCTTT
CASSPSRHFPNTEAFF
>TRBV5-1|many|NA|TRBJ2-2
TGCGCCAGCAGCTTGGTTATGGGAAACACCGGGGAGCTGTTTTTT
CASSLVMGNTGELFF
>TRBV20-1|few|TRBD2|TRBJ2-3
TGCAGTGCTAGAGATGAGCGGGGGGTTGCAGATACGCAGTATTTT
CSARDERGVADTQYF
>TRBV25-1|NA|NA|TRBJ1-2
TGTGCCAGCAGCCGGAACTATGGCTACACCTTC
CASSRNYGYTF
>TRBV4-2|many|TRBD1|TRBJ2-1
TGTGCCAGCCGACGACAGGGCGAATTCGATGAGCAGTTCTTC
CASRRQGEFDEQFF
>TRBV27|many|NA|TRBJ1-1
TGTGCCAGCAGTTGGACCCCCCTAGCGGCTGAAGCTTTCTTT
CASSWTPLAAEAFF
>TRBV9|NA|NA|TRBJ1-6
TGTGCCAGCAGAGTGACTGACGGTTCACCCCTACACTTT
CASRVTDGSPLHF
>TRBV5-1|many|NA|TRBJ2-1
TGCGCCAGCAGCTTTGACCGTTCCTACAATGAGCAGTTCTTC
CASSFDRSYNEQFF
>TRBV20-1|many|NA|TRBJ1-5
TGCAGTGCTCTTCCTCAGGGTGCCGGCAATCAGCCCCAGCATTTT
CSALPQGAGNQPQHF
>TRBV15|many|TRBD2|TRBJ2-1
TGTGCCACCAGCGACTCAGCGGGGGCCTACAATGAGCAGTTCTTC
CATSDSAGAYNEQFF
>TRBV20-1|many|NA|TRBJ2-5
TGCAGTGCTAGCCGCCCTAGGGAGACCCAGTACTTC
CSASRPRETQYF
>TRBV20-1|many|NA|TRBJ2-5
TGCAGTGCTAGAGGGGATGGAGACCAAGAGACCCAGTACTTC
CSARGDGDQETQYF
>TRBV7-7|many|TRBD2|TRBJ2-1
TGTGCCACCCCATACGGGAGGGTTTACAATGAGCAGTTCTTC
CATPYGRVYNEQFF
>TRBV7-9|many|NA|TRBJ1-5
TGTGCCAGCACGGCGGGGAATCAGCCCCAGCATTTT
CASTAGNQPQHF
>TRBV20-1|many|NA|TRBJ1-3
TGCAGTGCTAGAGAACAGCAAAGGTCTGGAAACACCATATATTTT
CSAREQQRSGNTIYF
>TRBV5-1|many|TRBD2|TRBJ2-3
TGCGCCAGCAGCTCTGGGGGGGTCACAGATACGCAGTATTTT
CASSSGGVTDTQYF
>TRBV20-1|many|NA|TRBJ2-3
TGCAGTGCTAGACTAGCGAGCACAGATACGCAGTATTTT
CSARLASTDTQYF
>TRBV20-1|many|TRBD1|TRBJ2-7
TGCAGTGCTAGACGGTCAGGGGGATCCTACGAGCAGTACTTC
CSARRSGGSYEQYF
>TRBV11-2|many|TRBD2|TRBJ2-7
TGTGCCAGTCAGCCCACTCGTAGACTAGCGGTTCTCTACGAGCAGTACTTC
CASQPTRRLAVLYEQYF
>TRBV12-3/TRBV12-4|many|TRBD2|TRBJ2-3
TGTGCCAGCAGTCCACGGACTAGCGGGGCTAGCACAGATACGCAGTATTTT
CASSPRTSGASTDTQYF
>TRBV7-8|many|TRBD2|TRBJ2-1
TGTGCCAGCAGCAAGCGGGGGATTACCAATGAGCAGTTCTTC
CASSKRGITNEQFF
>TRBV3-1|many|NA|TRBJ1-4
TGTGCCAGCAGCCGAGTCAGGGGCCCTGCAACTAATGAAAAACTGTTTTTT
CASSRVRGPATNEKLFF
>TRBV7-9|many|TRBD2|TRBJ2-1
TGTGCCAGCAGCGGAGAGCGGGAGAGCTCCTACAATGAGCAGTTCTTC
CASSGERESSYNEQFF
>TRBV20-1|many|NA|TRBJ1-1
TGCAGTGCCAGGGCGGGGGCGAGGAACACTGAAGCTTTCTTT
CSARAGARNTEAFF
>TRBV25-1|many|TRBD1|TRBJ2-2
TGTGCCAGCAGTGTTCCGGGACAGGGGAACACCGGGGAGCTGTTTTTT
CASSVPGQGNTGELFF
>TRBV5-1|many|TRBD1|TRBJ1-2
TGCGCCAGCAGCTCGCAAACAGGGGGAACAAACTATGGCTACACCTTC
CASSSQTGGTNYGYTF
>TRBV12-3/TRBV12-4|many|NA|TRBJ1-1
TGTGCCAGCAGTTTCTTAGACAGTACTTTCTTT
CASSFLDSTFF
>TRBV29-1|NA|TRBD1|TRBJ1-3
TGCAGCGTTGGGAGCTTCGGGACAGGGGACTCTGGAAAAAACATATATTTT
CSVGSFGTGDSGKNIYF
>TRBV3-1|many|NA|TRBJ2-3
TGTGCCAGCAGCCAAGAGCGACTCGCCTTCACAGATACGCAGTATTTT
CASSQERLAFTDTQYF
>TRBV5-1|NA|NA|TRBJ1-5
TGCGCCAGCAGCTTGTTCGGAGATGGCAATCAGTCCCAGCATTTT
CASSLFGDGNQSQHF
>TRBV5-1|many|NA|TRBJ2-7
TGCGCCAGCAGCCAAGCTCCGACAGCCTCTGGCTACGAGCAGTACTTC
CASSQAPTASGYEQYF
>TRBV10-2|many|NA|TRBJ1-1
TGCGCCAGCAGTGAGCTGTGGGGGGGCACTGAAGCTTTCTTT
CASSELWGGTEAFF
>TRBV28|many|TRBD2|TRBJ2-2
TGTGCCAGCAGTTTTTCTGGACTAGCGGGCACCGGGGAGCTGTTTTTT
CASSFSGLAGTGELFF
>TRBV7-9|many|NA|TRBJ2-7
TGTGCCAGCAGCTACCCGGGGGGCCCGAGCTCCTACGAGCAGTACTTC
CASSYPGGPSSYEQYF
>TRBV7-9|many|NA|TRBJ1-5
TGTGCCAGCACCCCGGGGGACGGTAGCAATCAGCCCCAGCATTTT
CASTPGDGSNQPQHF
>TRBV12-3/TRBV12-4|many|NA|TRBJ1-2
TGTGCCAGCAGTCCCCGGGACTATGGCTACACCTTC
CASSPRDYGYTF
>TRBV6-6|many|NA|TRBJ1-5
TGTGCCAGCAGTTCTGGACTAAATCAGCCCCAGCATTTT
CASSSGLNQPQHF
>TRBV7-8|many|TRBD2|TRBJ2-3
TGTGCCAGCAGCTTAGCCGGGACTAGCGATAAAATTGGGTATTTT
CASSLAGTSDKIGYF